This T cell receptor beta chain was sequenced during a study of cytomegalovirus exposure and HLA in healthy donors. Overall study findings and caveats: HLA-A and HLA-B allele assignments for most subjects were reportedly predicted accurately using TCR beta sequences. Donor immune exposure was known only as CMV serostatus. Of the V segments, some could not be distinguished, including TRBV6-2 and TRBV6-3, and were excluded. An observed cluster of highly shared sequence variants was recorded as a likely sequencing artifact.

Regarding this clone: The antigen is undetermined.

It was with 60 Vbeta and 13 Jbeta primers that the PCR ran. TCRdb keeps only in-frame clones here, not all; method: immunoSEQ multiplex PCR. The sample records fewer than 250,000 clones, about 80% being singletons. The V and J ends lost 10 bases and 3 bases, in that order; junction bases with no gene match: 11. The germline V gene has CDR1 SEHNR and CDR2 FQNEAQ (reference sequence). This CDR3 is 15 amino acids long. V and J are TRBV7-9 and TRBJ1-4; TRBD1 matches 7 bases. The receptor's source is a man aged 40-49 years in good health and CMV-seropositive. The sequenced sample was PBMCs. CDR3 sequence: CAIRQGSGANEKLFF. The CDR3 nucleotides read TGTGCCATCAGACAGGGCAGTGGGGCTAATGAAAAACTGTTTTTT.